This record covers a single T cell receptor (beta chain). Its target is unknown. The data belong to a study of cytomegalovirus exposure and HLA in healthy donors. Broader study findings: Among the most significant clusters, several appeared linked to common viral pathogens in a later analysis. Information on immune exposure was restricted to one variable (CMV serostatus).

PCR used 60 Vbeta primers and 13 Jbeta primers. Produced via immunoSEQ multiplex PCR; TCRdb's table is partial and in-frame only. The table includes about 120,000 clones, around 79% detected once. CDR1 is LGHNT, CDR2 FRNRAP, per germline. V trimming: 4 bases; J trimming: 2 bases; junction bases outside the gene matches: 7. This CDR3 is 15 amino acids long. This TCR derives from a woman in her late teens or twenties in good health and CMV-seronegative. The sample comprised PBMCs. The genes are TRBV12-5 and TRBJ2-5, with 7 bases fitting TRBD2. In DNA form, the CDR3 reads TGTGCTAGTGGTTCCCCTAGCGGAGTTCAAGAGACCCAGTACTTC. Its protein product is CASGSPSGVQETQYF.